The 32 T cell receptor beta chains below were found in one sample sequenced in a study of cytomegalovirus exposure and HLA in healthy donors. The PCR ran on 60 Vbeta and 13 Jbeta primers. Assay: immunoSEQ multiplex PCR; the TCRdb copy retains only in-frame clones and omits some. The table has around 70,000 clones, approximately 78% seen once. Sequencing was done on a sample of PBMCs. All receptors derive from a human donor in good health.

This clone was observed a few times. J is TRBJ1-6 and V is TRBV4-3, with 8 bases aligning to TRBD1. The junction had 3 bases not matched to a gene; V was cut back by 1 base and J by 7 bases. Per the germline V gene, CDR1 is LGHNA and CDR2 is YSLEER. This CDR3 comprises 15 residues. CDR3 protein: CASSQVAGGNSPLHF. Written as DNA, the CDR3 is TGCGCCAGCAGCCAAGTCGCAGGGGGCAATTCACCCCTCCACTTT.

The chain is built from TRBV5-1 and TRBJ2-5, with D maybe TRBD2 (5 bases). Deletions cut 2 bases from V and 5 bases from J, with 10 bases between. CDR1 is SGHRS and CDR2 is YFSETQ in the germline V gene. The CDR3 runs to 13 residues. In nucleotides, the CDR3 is TGCGCCAGCAGCTTTCGGGAATCGGAGACCCAGTACTTC. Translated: CASSFRESETQYF. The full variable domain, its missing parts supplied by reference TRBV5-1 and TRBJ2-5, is KAGVTQTPRYLIKTRGQQVTLSCSPISGHRSVSWYQQTPGQGLQFLFEYFSETQRNKGNFPGRFSGRQFSNSRSEMNVSTLELGDSALYLCASSFRESETQYFGPGTRLLVL.

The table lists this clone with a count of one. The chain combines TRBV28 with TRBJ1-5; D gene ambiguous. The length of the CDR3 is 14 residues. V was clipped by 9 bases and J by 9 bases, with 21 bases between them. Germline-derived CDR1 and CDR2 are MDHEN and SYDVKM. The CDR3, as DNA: TGTGCCAGAAAGGAGGGCCCGCAGACCCTGCCCCAGCATTTT. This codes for CARKEGPQTLPQHF.

CDR3 sequence reads: CASGLHRDIYQPQHF. The DNA of the CDR3 is TGTGCTAGTGGTTTGCACCGGGACATCTATCAGCCCCAGCATTTT. The chain recombines TRBV12-5 with TRBJ1-5, with D possibly matching TRBD1 (6 bases). The CDR3 contains 15 residues. Trimming removed 2 bases from V and 5 bases from J, with 13 bases in between. Germline values: CDR1 LGHNT, CDR2 FRNRAP.

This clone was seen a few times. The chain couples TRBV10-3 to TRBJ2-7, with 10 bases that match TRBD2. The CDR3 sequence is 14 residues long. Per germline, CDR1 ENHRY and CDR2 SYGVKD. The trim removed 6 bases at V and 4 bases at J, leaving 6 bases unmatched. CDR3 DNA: TGTGCCATCAGACCAGGACTAGCGGATTACGAGCAGTACTTC. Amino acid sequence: CAIRPGLADYEQYF.

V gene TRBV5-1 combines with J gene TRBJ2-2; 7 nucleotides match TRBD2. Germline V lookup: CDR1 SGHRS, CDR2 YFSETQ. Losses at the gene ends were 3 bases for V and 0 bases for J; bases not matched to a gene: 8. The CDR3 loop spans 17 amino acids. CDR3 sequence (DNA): TGCGCCAGCAGCTGGAACCTCGGACTAGCGAACACCGGGGAGCTGTTTTTT. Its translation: CASSWNLGLANTGELFF.

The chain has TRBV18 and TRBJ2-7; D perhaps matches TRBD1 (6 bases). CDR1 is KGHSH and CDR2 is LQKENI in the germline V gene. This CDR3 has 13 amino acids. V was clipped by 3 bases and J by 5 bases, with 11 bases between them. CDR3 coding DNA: TGTGCCAGCTCACCCAGGGGAATCAACGAGCAGTACTTC. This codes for CASSPRGINEQYF.

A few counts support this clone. The CDR3 here is CASWDRGRETQYF. As DNA, the CDR3 is TGTGCCAGCTGGGACAGGGGGCGGGAGACCCAGTACTTC. The chain has TRBV2 and TRBJ2-5; 12 nucleotides match TRBD1. With 8 bases clipped from V and 5 bases from J, the junction kept 3 bases outside the gene matches. This CDR3 is built from 13 residues. Germline values: CDR1 SNHLY, CDR2 FYNNEI.

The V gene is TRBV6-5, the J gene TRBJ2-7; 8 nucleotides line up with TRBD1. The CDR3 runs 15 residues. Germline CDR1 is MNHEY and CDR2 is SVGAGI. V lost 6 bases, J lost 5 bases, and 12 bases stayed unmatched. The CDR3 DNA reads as TGTGCCAGCAGATCTCAGGGGGCCATACTAGACGAGCAGTACTTC. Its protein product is CASRSQGAILDEQYF.

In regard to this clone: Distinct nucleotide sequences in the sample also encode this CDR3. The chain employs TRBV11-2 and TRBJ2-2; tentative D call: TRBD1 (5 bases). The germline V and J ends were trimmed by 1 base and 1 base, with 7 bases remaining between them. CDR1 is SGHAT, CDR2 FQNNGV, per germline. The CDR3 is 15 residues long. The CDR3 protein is CASSLGTRNTGELFF. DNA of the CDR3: TGTGCCAGCAGCTTAGGGACAAGGAACACCGGGGAGCTGTTTTTT.

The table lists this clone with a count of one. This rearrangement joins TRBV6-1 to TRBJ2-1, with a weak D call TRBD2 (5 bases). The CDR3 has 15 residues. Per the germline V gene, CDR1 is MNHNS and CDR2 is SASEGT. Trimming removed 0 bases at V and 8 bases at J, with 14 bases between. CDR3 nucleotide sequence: TGTGCCAGCAGTGAAGCGTTGCGGGTTTTCGATGAGCAGTTCTTC. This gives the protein CASSEALRVFDEQFF.

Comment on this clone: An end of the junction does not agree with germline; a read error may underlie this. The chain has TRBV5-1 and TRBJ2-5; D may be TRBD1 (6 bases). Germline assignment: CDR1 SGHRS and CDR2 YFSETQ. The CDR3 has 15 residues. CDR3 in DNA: TGCGCCAGCAGCTCCACCGGGACAACCCAAGTGACCCAGTACTTC. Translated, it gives CASSSTGTTQVTQYF.

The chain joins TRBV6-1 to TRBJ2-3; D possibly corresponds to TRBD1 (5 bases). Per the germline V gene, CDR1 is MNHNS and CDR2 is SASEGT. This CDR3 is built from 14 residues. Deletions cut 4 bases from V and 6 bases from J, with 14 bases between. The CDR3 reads CASSVSQGGDTQYF. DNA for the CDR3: TGTGCCAGCAGTGTGTCGCAGGGTGGGGATACGCAGTATTTT.

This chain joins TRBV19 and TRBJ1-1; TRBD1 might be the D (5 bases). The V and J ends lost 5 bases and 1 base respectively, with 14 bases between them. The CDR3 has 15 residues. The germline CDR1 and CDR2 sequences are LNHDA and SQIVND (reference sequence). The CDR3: CASSLGAGRNTEAFF. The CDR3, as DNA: TGTGCCAGTAGTTTAGGGGCAGGGCGGAACACTGAAGCTTTCTTT.

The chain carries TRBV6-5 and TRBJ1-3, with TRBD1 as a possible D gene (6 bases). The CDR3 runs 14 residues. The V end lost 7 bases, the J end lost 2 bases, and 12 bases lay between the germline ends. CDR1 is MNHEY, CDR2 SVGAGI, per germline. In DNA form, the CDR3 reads TGTGCCAGCACCGGGGGGGCAACTGGAAACACCATATATTTT. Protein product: CASTGGATGNTIYF.

The CDR3 region has the DNA TGTGCCAGCAGTGCCCCCAACGGTATCGGGGAGCTGTTTTTT. Translated: CASSAPNGIGELFF. This chain links TRBV6-1 with TRBJ2-2, with D hard to call. CDR1 and CDR2 from the germline V gene are MNHNS and SASEGT. V was shortened by 4 bases and J by 7 bases, with 13 bases between the two germline ends. The CDR3 extends over 14 amino acids.

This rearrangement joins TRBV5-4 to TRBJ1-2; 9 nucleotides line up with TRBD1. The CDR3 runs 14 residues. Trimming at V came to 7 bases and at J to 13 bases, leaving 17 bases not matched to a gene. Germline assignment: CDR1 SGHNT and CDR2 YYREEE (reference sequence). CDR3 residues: CASLTGGQGPSVTF. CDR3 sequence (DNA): TGTGCCAGCCTGACTGGGGGACAGGGACCTTCGGTCACCTTC.

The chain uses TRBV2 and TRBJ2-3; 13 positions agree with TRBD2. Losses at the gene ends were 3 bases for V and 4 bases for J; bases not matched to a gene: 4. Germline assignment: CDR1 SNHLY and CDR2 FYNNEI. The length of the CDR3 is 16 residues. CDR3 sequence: CASSEGLAGSADTQYF. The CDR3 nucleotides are TGTGCCAGCAGTGAGGGACTAGCGGGGAGCGCAGATACGCAGTATTTT.

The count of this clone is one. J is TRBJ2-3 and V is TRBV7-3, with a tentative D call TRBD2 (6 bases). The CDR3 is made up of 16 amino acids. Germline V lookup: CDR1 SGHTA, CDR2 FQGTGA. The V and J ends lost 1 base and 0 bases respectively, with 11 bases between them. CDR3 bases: TGTGCCAGCAGCTTAAAAGGGCGGGGAAGCACAGATACGCAGTATTTT. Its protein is CASSLKGRGSTDTQYF.

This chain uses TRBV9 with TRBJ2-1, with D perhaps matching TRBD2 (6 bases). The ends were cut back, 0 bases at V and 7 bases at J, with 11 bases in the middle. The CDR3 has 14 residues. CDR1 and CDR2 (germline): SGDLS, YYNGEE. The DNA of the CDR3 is TGTGCCAGCAGCGTAGGGACTACGGGTAATGAGCAGTTCTTC. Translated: CASSVGTTGNEQFF.

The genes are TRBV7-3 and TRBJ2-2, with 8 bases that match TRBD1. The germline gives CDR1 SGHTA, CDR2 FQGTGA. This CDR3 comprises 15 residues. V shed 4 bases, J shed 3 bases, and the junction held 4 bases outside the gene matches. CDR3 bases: TGTGCCAGCAGCTCGAACAGGGGGGACACCGGGGAGCTGTTTTTT. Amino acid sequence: CASSSNRGDTGELFF. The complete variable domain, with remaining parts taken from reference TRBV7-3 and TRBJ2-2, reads GAGVSQTPSNKVTEKGKYVELRCDPISGHTALYWYRQSLGQGPEFLIYFQGTGAADDSGLPNDRFFAVRPEGSVSTLKIQRTERGDSAVYLCASSSNRGDTGELFFGEGSRLTVL.

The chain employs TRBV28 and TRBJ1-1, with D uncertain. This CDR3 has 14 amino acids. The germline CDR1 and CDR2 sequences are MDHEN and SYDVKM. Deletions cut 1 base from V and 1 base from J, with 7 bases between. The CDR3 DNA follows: TGTGCCAGCAGTTTATATTCTAAGAACACTGAAGCTTTCTTT. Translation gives CASSLYSKNTEAFF.

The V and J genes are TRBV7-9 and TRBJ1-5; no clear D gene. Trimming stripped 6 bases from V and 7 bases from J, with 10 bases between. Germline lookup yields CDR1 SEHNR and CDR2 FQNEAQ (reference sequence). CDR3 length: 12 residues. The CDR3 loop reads CASSPGGQPQHF. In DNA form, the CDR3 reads TGTGCCAGCAGTCCAGGTGGGCAGCCCCAGCATTTT.

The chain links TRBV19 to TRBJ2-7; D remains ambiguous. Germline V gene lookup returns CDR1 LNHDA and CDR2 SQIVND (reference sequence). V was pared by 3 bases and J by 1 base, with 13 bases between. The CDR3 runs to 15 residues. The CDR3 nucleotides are TGTGCCAGTAGTATCGGGTGGAGTGGGTCCTACGAGCAGTACTTC. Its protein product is CASSIGWSGSYEQYF.

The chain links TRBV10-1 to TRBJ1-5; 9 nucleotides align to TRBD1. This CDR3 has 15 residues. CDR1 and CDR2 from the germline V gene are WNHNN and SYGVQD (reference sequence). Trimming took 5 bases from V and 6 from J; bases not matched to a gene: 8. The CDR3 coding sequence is TGCGCCAGCAGTTACAGGGGGCGCGGGGGTCAGCCCCAGCATTTT. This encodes CASSYRGRGGQPQHF.

The CDR3 DNA sequence: TGTGCCAGCAGGAACAGGGGCCTAACCATATATTTT. Translation: CASRNRGLTIYF. The chain uses TRBV2 and TRBJ1-3; 7 positions agree with TRBD1. V lost 6 bases, J lost 10 bases, and 6 bases stayed unmatched. This CDR3 is 12 amino acids long. Germline V gene lookup returns CDR1 SNHLY and CDR2 FYNNEI.

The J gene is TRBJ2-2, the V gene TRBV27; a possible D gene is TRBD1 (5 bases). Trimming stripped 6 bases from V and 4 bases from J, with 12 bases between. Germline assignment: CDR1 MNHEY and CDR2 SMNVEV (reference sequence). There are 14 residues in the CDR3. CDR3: CASSMTALTGELFF. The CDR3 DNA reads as TGTGCCAGCAGCATGACAGCACTCACCGGGGAGCTGTTTTTT.

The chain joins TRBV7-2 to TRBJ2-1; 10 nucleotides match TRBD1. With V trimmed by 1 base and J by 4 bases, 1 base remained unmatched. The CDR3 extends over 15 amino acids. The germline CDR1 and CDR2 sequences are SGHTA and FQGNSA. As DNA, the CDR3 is TGTGCCAGCAGCTTAGAGGGACAGGGGTACAATGAGCAGTTCTTC. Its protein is CASSLEGQGYNEQFF. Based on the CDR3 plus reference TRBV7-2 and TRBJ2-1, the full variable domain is GAGVSQSPSNKVTEKGKDVELRCDPISGHTALYWYRQSLGQGLEFLIYFQGNSAPDKSGLPSDRFSAERTGGSVSTLTIQRTQQEDSAVYLCASSLEGQGYNEQFFGPGTRLTVL.

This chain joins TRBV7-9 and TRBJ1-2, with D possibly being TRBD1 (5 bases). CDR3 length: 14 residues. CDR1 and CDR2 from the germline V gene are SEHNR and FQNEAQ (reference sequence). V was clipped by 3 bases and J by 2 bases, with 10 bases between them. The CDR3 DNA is TGTGCCAGCAGCTTGGACGCAGGGAACTATGGCTACACCTTC. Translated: CASSLDAGNYGYTF.

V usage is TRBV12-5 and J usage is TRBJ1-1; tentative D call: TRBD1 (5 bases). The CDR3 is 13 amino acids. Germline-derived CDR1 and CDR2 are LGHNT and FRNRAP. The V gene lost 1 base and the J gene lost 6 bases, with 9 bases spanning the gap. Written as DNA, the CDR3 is TGTGCTAGTGGTTTGGACAGGATCGCTGAAGCTTTCTTT. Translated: CASGLDRIAEAFF.

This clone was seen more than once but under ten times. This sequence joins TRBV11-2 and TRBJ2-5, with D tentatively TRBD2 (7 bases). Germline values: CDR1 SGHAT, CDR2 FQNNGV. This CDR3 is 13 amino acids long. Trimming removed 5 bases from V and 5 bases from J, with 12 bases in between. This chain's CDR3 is CASSGGARETQYF. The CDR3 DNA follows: TGTGCCAGCAGCGGGGGGGCCCGGGAGACCCAGTACTTC.

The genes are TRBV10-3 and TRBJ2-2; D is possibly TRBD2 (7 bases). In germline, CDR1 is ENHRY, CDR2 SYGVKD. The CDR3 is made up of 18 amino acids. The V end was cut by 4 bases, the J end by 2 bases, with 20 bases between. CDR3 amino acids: CAISGKRGGGHNTGELFF. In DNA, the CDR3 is TGTGCCATCAGTGGTAAAAGGGGCGGGGGCCATAACACCGGGGAGCTGTTTTTT.